These 21 T cell receptor beta chains were sequenced from one sample in a study of post-analysis software for immune sequencing data (dated by TCRdb to between 2014 and 2017). Study-level results and caveats: Several TRBV segments, including TRBV5-6, TRBV5-1 and TRBV20-1, were significantly more frequent in patients than controls.

These receptors have no identified antigens. Library prep was done by PCR. The sequencing machine was an Illumina HiSeq 2500. To reduce PCR and sequencing biases, unique molecular identifiers were built into the TCR beta cDNA libraries. Using fastp trimming at Q25 and MiXCR clonotype assembly, TCRdb reanalyzed the public sequencing data and kept in-frame beta chains. Each entry merges the rows of one CDR3 protein and shows their most common DNA and genes. This sample has about 460,000 distinct CDR3 sequences in its table, and roughly 45% of those were observed once. Together, the top ten hold about 12% of the sample. Sequences were obtained from blood. These TCRs come from a girl aged 5-17 years with multiple sclerosis.

This chain uses TRBV5-1 with TRBJ2-7, with D tentatively TRBD2 (5 bases). The DNA end favors TRBJ2-4, so the J call may be wrong. The CDR3 is 18 amino acids. Germline CDR1 is SGHRS and CDR2 is YFSETQ. CDR3 region: CASSLEPTGSGAKNIQYF. CDR3 coding DNA: TGCGCCAGCAGCCTCGAGCCGACTGGGAGTGGAGCCAAAAACATTCAGTACTTC.

This chain connects TRBV28 to TRBJ1-6; the match to TRBD1 covers 10 bases. CDR3 length equals 15 residues. Trimming cost V 5 bases and J 7 bases; bases outside gene matches: 5. Germline V gives CDR1 MDHEN, CDR2 SYDVKM. CDR3 bases: TGTGCCAGCAGTGCGCCGGGACAGGGGAATTCACCCCTCCACTTT. This gives the protein CASSAPGQGNSPLHF.

The chain has TRBV25-1 and TRBJ2-1, with TRBD2 as a possible D gene (6 bases). The CDR3 is made up of 15 amino acids. V lost 1 base to trimming and J lost 4 bases, with 11 bases between them. The V gene's germline CDR1 is MGHDK and CDR2 SYGVNS. The CDR3 nucleotides read TGTGCCAGCAGTGAATCCAGCGGGCGATACAATGAGCAGTTCTTC. It translates to CASSESSGRYNEQFF.

This clonotype occurred a few times. The chain combines TRBV5-1 with TRBJ2-1, with D unclear. Trimming removed 7 bases from V and 1 base from J, with 6 bases in between. Germline lookup yields CDR1 SGHRS and CDR2 YFSETQ. The CDR3 loop spans 12 amino acids. The CDR3 DNA follows: TGCGCCAGCCGAACTTCCTACAATGAGCAGTTCTTC. It encodes CASRTSYNEQFF.

The chain employs TRBV9 and TRBJ2-3, with D hard to call. Trimming left V 4 bases short and J 4 bases short, with 19 bases between. The germline V gene encodes CDR1 SGDLS and CDR2 YYNGEE. This CDR3 is 16 amino acids long. The CDR3 sequence: CASSSLGSRKADTQYF. Written as DNA, the CDR3 is TGTGCCAGCAGCTCTTTGGGGTCCCGAAAGGCAGATACGCAGTATTTT.

The V and J genes are TRBV12-3 or TRBV12-4 and TRBJ2-3; the D is unclear. The CDR3 is 13 residues long. V was clipped by 8 bases and J by 0 bases, with 9 bases between them. CDR3 sequence: CASQITSTDTQYF. In DNA form, the CDR3 reads TGTGCCAGCCAGATAACTAGCACAGATACGCAGTATTTT.

The CDR3 region has the DNA TGTGCCAGCAGATCTCCGGGGCCGGGCAATCAGCCCCAGCATTTT. This sequence encodes CASRSPGPGNQPQHF. The rearrangement links TRBV28 to TRBJ1-5; possibly TRBD1 for D (5 bases). The CDR3 totals 15 residues. Germline V lookup: CDR1 MDHEN, CDR2 SYDVKM. Trimming took 6 bases from V and 2 from J, leaving 14 bases between them.

The CDR3 is CASSFLVSRGTGDGYTF. Written as DNA, the CDR3 is TGTGCCAGCAGTTTCTTAGTCTCTCGGGGGACAGGGGATGGCTACACCTTC. This chain connects TRBV12-3 or TRBV12-4 to TRBJ1-2, with 10 bases aligning to TRBD1. The length of the CDR3 is 17 residues. The ends lost 3 bases at V and 6 bases at J; junction bases unmatched: 13.

The chain carries TRBV3-1 and TRBJ1-5; no clear D gene. With 1 base removed from V and 0 bases from J, the gap between germline ends came to 7 bases. The CDR3 has 15 amino acids. CDR1 and CDR2 (germline): LGHDT, YNNKEL (reference sequence). CDR3 in DNA: TGTGCCAGCAGCCAAGGGCAGAATAGCAATCAGCCCCAGCATTTT. Translation gives CASSQGQNSNQPQHF.

This chain connects TRBV10-3 to TRBJ1-2; TRBD1 matches at 8 bases. This CDR3 spans 14 amino acids. V shed 2 bases and J 5 bases; nucleotides not matched to a gene: 4. CDR1 and CDR2 (germline): ENHRY, SYGVKD. CDR3 residues: CAISEAGQVYGYTF. The CDR3 coding sequence is TGTGCCATCAGTGAGGCGGGACAGGTATATGGCTACACCTTC.

The chain is built from TRBV20-1 and TRBJ1-6; D not certain. Germline V CDR1 and CDR2: DFQATT, SNEGSKA (reference sequence). The CDR3 length is 12 residues. The ends were cut back, 2 bases at V and 6 bases at J, with 5 bases in the middle. The CDR3 loop reads CSARQSNSPLHF. The CDR3 DNA reads TGCAGTGCTAGACAGAGTAATTCACCCCTCCACTTT.

This clonotype occurred a few times. CDR3: CASSYVGADGYTF. CDR3 DNA sequence: TGTGCCAGCAGTTACGTCGGGGCCGATGGCTACACCTTC. The genes are TRBV6-5 and TRBJ1-2; weak D call: TRBD1 (5 bases). Deletions cut 2 bases from V and 6 bases from J, with 10 bases between. The germline V gene has CDR1 MNHEY and CDR2 SVGAGI. There are 13 residues in the CDR3.

This clonotype was counted a few times. The gene calls are TRBV7-9 and TRBJ2-7; D not certain. The CDR3 sequence is 13 residues long. V lost 3 bases to trimming and J lost 2 bases, with 8 bases between them. The germline V gene has CDR1 SEHNR and CDR2 FQNEAQ (reference sequence). CDR3 sequence reads: CASSLPNAYEQYF. The DNA of the CDR3 is TGTGCCAGCAGCTTGCCGAACGCCTACGAGCAGTACTTC.

This sequence joins TRBV27 and TRBJ1-1, with D unresolved. The CDR3 covers 13 residues. Germline lookup yields CDR1 MNHEY and CDR2 SMNVEV (reference sequence). Trimming took 5 bases from V and 1 from J, leaving 8 bases between them. CDR3 coding DNA: TGTGCCAGCAGTCGGGCTAGGAACACTGAAGCTTTCTTT. Translated, it gives CASSRARNTEAFF.

V usage is TRBV20-1 and J usage is TRBJ2-7; TRBD1 is a possible D gene (5 bases). V was cut by 5 bases and J by 3 bases, with 14 bases left in between. This CDR3 comprises 13 residues. CDR1 is DFQATT, CDR2 SNEGSKA, per germline (reference sequence). The CDR3 loop is CSAQTSGIYEQYF. CDR3 coding DNA: TGCAGTGCTCAAACCTCAGGGATCTACGAGCAGTACTTC.

The chain combines TRBV4-3 with TRBJ1-2, with D perhaps matching TRBD1 (6 bases). Germline assignment: CDR1 LGHNA and CDR2 YSLEER. V was clipped by 4 bases and J by 7 bases, with 16 bases between them. The CDR3 sequence is 14 residues long. The CDR3, as DNA: TGCGCCAGCAGCCCTCTTCGGACAGCTACTGGCTACACCTTC. Translating it yields CASSPLRTATGYTF.

This clonotype was recorded a few times. J is TRBJ2-1 and V is TRBV27, with a tentative D call TRBD2 (6 bases). The CDR3 is 15 amino acids. CDR1 is MNHEY and CDR2 is SMNVEV in the germline V gene (reference sequence). V lost 3 bases to trimming and J lost 5 bases, with 14 bases between them. The CDR3 nucleotides are TGTGCCAGCAGTTTTTTTACGGGAGCGAACAATGAGCAGTTCTTC. This translates into CASSFFTGANNEQFF.

This clonotype appeared a few times. The rearrangement joins TRBV18 to TRBJ1-1, with a possible D match to TRBD1 (6 bases). The CDR3 is made up of 14 amino acids. Trimming left V 6 bases short and J 4 bases short, with 15 bases between. The germline CDR1 and CDR2 sequences are KGHSH and LQKENI. The CDR3 here is CASSPQRGGTEAFF. The CDR3 DNA sequence: TGTGCCAGCTCCCCCCAAAGGGGGGGCACTGAAGCTTTCTTT.

The V call is TRBV7-8, the J call TRBJ2-7; 14 bases agree with TRBD2. The length of the CDR3 is 19 residues. Germline assignment: CDR1 SGHVS and CDR2 FQNEAQ. V was pared by 5 bases and J by 3 bases, with 15 bases of the junction left unmatched. The CDR3 bases are TGTGCCAGCAGCACCCACAAAGGACTAGCGGGAGGCCCGGGCTACGAGCAGTACTTC. It is translated as CASSTHKGLAGGPGYEQYF.

The chain carries TRBV27 and TRBJ1-5; no clear D. The V end was cut by 2 bases, the J end by 0 bases, with 8 bases between. CDR1 and CDR2 from the germline V gene are MNHEY and SMNVEV (reference sequence). CDR3 size: 15 residues. In nucleotides, the CDR3 is TGTGCCAGCAGTTTAGGATGTCGTAGCAATCAGCCCCAGCATTTT. Translation gives CASSLGCRSNQPQHF.

The chain employs TRBV4-1 and TRBJ2-1; D may be TRBD2 (5 bases). Germline CDR1 reads MGHRA; CDR2 reads YSYEKL. V dropped 4 bases and J dropped 9 bases, with 22 bases sitting between them. The CDR3 runs 16 residues. CDR3 region: CASSPRALGSYGEQFF. The CDR3 region has the DNA TGCGCCAGCAGCCCCCGGGCCCTGGGGAGCTACGGTGAGCAGTTCTTC.